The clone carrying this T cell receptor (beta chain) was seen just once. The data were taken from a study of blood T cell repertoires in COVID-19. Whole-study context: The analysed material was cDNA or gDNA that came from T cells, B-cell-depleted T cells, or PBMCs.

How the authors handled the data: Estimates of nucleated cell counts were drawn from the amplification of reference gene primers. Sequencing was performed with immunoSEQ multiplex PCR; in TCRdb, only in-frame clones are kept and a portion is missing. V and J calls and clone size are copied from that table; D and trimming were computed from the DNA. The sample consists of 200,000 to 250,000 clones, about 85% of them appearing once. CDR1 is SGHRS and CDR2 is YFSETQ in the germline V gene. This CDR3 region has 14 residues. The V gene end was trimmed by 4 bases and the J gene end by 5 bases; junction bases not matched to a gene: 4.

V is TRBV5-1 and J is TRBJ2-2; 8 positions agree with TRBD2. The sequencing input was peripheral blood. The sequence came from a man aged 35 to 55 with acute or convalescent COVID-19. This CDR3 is CASSDSGGTGELFF. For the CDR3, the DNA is TGCGCCAGCAGCGACAGCGGGGGTACCGGGGAGCTGTTTTTT. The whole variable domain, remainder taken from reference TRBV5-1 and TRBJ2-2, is KAGVTQTPRYLIKTRGQQVTLSCSPISGHRSVSWYQQTPGQGLQFLFEYFSETQRNKGNFPGRFSGRQFSNSRSEMNVSTLELGDSALYLCASSDSGGTGELFFGEGSRLTVL.